Sequencing of this T cell receptor beta chain was carried out in a study of T-cell reconstitution after alpha-beta-depleted transplantation in children. Germline CDR1 and CDR2: LGHNA and YSLEER. CDR3 length: 15 amino acids. Unique molecular identifiers were incorporated when the TCRbeta library was constructed. TCRdb fed the PCR reads into MiXCR, producing one record per CDR3 protein. Here the sample spans around 500,000 distinct CDR3 sequences, roughly an eighth being singletons. Comments on this clonotype: Mismatch with germline at one junction end may stem from a read error.

This receptor was taken from a human donor who donated a stem cell graft to a child with combined immunodeficiency. The starting material was PBMCs from the stem cell graft donor, obtained from the stem cell graft. This chain connects TRBV4-3 to TRBJ1-1; the D gene is possibly TRBD1 (5 bases). CDR3: CASSQVLGENPEAFF. CDR3 coding DNA: TGCGCCAGCAGCCAAGTTTTAGGGGAGAACCCTGAAGCTTTCTTT.